This T cell receptor (beta chain) is drawn from a study of molecular identifiers for immune sequencing clone quantification. This clonotype has only a few counts. A read error may produce the germline difference seen at one junction end. Germline CDR1 and CDR2: MDHEN and SYDVKM. The CDR3 is made up of 14 amino acids. MiXCR, run by TCRdb on the PCR reads, gives a single entry per CDR3 protein. Of 550,000 to 750,000 distinct CDR3 sequences in the sample, 20% are singletons; the top ten hold roughly 0.9%. The rearrangement uses TRBV28 and TRBJ1-5; D possibly corresponds to TRBD1 (6 bases). Specimen: naive CD8+ T cells from blood, with Jurkat cell RNA spiked in. The subset here: FACS-sorted CD8+CD4-CCR7+CD45RA+ naive T cells. This clonotype originated in a human donor in good health. Some libraries in this study had Jurkat cell RNA spiked in. The CDR3 nucleotides read TGTGCCAGCAGTCTAGGGGGGAGTAATCAGCCCCAGCGTTTT. Amino acid sequence: CASSLGGSNQPQRF.